The present entry profiles one T cell receptor beta chain with its context. The table came from immunoSEQ multiplex PCR; TCRdb's copy has only in-frame clones and leaves some out. The repertoire has tens of thousands of clones, under 95% of them found once; the top ten carry around 0.94%. This record comes from a study of PD-L1 blockade in urothelial cancer. Study-wide background: Of roughly 30 patients, around 25 were males with bladder-origin urothelial cancer.

Time point here: peripheral blood 6 weeks after treatment start. The CDR3 runs to 18 residues. The V and J ends lost 0 bases and 5 bases respectively, with 23 bases between them. The germline V gene encodes CDR1 LGHNT and CDR2 FRNRAP. The sequences come from PBMCs, collected around atezolizumab (anti-PD-L1) treatment. The receptor's source is a woman aged 80 or over with urothelial cancer. The rearrangement joins TRBV12-5 to TRBJ2-7; TRBD2 might be the D (7 bases). As DNA, the CDR3 is TGTGCTAGTGGTTTGGTACTTGCGGGAGAGGGGGGGGCCCACGAGCAGTACTTC. Its translation: CASGLVLAGEGGAHEQYF.